This T cell receptor beta chain was observed in a study of T cells in Graves' hyperthyroidism and ophthalmopathy. Amplified regions were TCR beta CDR3 sequences from RNA transcripts. Researchers ran a first-round RT-PCR on the TCR CDR3 using the HTBI primer set. One entry per CDR3 protein results from TCRdb running MiXCR on the multiplex PCR reads. The sample shows about 400,000 distinct CDR3 sequences, 15% to 19% of them seen only once. Notes on this clonotype: What it recognizes is unknown.

Hyperthyroidism patients were newly diagnosed, had disease duration under 2 months, and were aged 18 to 65 years. Exclusion of a patient resulted from uncontrolled infection, other autoimmune disease, pregnancy or lactation. This CDR3 has 14 amino acids. The V gene end was trimmed by 6 bases and the J gene end by 2 bases; junction bases not matched to a gene: 7. In germline, CDR1 is DFQATT, CDR2 SNEGSKA (reference sequence). Regarding the study as a whole: Ophthalmopathy was identified by the model a median about seven months ahead of onset. Ophthalmopathy was separated from stable hyperthyroidism by a 13 V-J model.

This chain uses TRBV20-1 with TRBJ2-7; TRBD2 matches 10 bases. This sequence originates from a woman aged 18-29 years with Graves' hyperthyroidism. What was sequenced was blood. The CDR3 sequence: CSASSGLAAYEQYF. The DNA of the CDR3 is TGCAGTGCCAGCTCCGGACTAGCGGCCTACGAGCAGTACTTC.